Shown below are 9 T cell receptor beta chains from a single sample sequenced in a study of shared clonotypes between healthy human individuals. Here immunoSEQ multiplex PCR was the method, and the copy in TCRdb shows in-frame clones only, minus some. The sample includes 2,100,000 or so clones, approximately 96% of them seen just once. Material: naive CD4+ T cells sorted from blood. Specified subset: CD45RA+ positively selected. The receptors originated from a man aged 18 to 35 in good health.

This clone was observed a single time. The genes are TRBV2 and TRBJ1-5; D ambiguous. Germline-derived CDR1 and CDR2 are SNHLY and FYNNEI. V was pared by 3 bases and J by 0 bases, with 9 bases between. This CDR3 is built from 15 residues. CDR3 bases: TGTGCCAGCAGTGATTGGCGTGATAGCAATCAGCCCCAGCATTTT. The encoded protein is CASSDWRDSNQPQHF. The complete variable domain, with remaining parts taken from reference TRBV2 and TRBJ1-5, reads EPEVTQTPSHQVTQMGQEVILRCVPISNHLYFYWYRQILGQKVEFLVSFYNNEISEKSEIFDDQFSVERPDGSNFTLKIRSTKLEDSAMYFCASSDWRDSNQPQHFGDGTRLSIL.

This clone was seen more than once but under ten times. This sequence joins TRBV6-6 and TRBJ2-7; 7 nucleotides match TRBD2. Germline CDR1 MNHNY, CDR2 SVGAGI (reference sequence). The CDR3 spans 13 residues. The J segment lost 5 bases and the V segment lost 0 bases, leaving 1 base of the junction unmatched. Here the CDR3 DNA reads TGTGCCAGCAGTTACTCGGGGGGGAACGAGCAGTACTTC. Its protein is CASSYSGGNEQYF.

The chain couples TRBV28 to TRBJ2-5; D may be TRBD2 (6 bases). V lost 6 bases to trimming and J lost 4 bases, with 12 bases between them. The CDR3 loop spans 13 amino acids. CDR1 is MDHEN and CDR2 is SYDVKM in the germline V gene. As DNA, the CDR3 is TGTGCCAGCAGCCTTGTGGGGGGAGAGACCCAGTACTTC. Translated: CASSLVGGETQYF.

Regarding this clone: One end of the junction varies from germline; a read error may be responsible. The same CDR3 also results from other DNA sequences found in this sample. CDR3: CAISASGTGVADTQYF. The CDR3 DNA reads as TGCGCCATCAGTGCATCCGGGACAGGTGTCGCAGATACGCAGTATTTT. This chain links TRBV10-3 with TRBJ2-3, with 8 bases identical to TRBD1. The CDR3 spans 16 residues. Germline loops: CDR1 ENHRY, CDR2 SYGVKD.

The V gene is TRBV7-8, the J gene TRBJ2-1; TRBD2 is a possible D gene (5 bases). V was clipped by 0 bases and J by 3 bases, with 6 bases between them. The CDR3 is 14 residues long. Germline V lookup: CDR1 SGHVS, CDR2 FQNEAQ. The CDR3 reads CASSLARVYNEQFF. As DNA, the CDR3 is TGTGCCAGCAGCTTAGCGCGGGTCTACAATGAGCAGTTCTTC. The whole variable domain, filled in from reference TRBV7-8 and TRBJ2-1, reads GAGVSQSPRYKVAKRGQDVALRCDPISGHVSLFWYQQALGQGPEFLTYFQNEAQLDKSGLPSDRFFAERPEGSVSTLKIQRTQQEDSAVYLCASSLARVYNEQFFGPGTRLTVL.

The CDR3 loop reads CASSPGRQTEAFF. For the CDR3, the DNA is TGTGCCAGTAGTCCAGGCCGGCAGACTGAAGCTTTCTTT. This rearrangement joins TRBV19 to TRBJ1-1; D not resolved. In germline, CDR1 is LNHDA, CDR2 SQIVND (reference sequence). This CDR3 region has 13 residues. The V gene lost 5 bases and the J gene lost 5 bases, with 12 bases spanning the gap. Using reference TRBV19 and TRBJ1-1 for the parts outside the CDR3, the full variable domain is DGGITQSPKYLFRKEGQNVTLSCEQNLNHDAMYWYRQDPGQGLRLIYYSQIVNDFQKGDIAEGYSVSREKKESFPLTVTSAQKNPTAFYLCASSPGRQTEAFFGQGTRLTVV.

This chain uses TRBV19 with TRBJ1-1; unclear D gene. The CDR3 spans 14 residues. V lost 1 base to trimming and J lost 1 base, with 7 bases between them. The germline CDR1 and CDR2 sequences are LNHDA and SQIVND (reference sequence). The CDR3 here is CASSIVAGNTEAFF. The CDR3 bases are TGTGCCAGTAGTATAGTCGCAGGGAACACTGAAGCTTTCTTT. Full variable domain (rest looked up from reference TRBV19 and TRBJ1-1): DGGITQSPKYLFRKEGQNVTLSCEQNLNHDAMYWYRQDPGQGLRLIYYSQIVNDFQKGDIAEGYSVSREKKESFPLTVTSAQKNPTAFYLCASSIVAGNTEAFFGQGTRLTVV.

V usage is TRBV7-9 and J usage is TRBJ1-2, with D uncertain. V lost 5 bases to trimming and J lost 4 bases, with 8 bases between them. The CDR3 is 12 residues long. Germline V lookup: CDR1 SEHNR, CDR2 FQNEAQ (reference sequence). Here the CDR3 DNA reads TGTGCCAGCAGCGCGGGGATCTATGGCTACACCTTC. It translates to CASSAGIYGYTF. Full variable domain (remainder filled in from reference TRBV7-9 and TRBJ1-2): DTGVSQNPRHKITKRGQNVTFRCDPISEHNRLYWYRQTLGQGPEFLTYFQNEAQLEKSRLLSDRFSAERPKGSFSTLEIQRTEQGDSAMYLCASSAGIYGYTFGSGTRLTVV.

The sample holds one count of this clone. The V call is TRBV5-1, the J call TRBJ2-2; a weak D match, TRBD2 (6 bases). Germline V lookup: CDR1 SGHRS, CDR2 YFSETQ. CDR3 length equals 14 residues. Trimming removed 4 bases from V and 5 bases from J, with 12 bases in between. The DNA for the CDR3 is TGCGCCAGCAGCCGTACCGGGACTACCGGGGAGCTGTTTTTT. Residues: CASSRTGTTGELFF.